Listed below are T cell receptor beta chains from one sample, sequenced in a study of type 1 regulatory T cells. TCRdb processed the reads anew with MiXCR; each CDR3 protein has one entry. The table has about 62,000 distinct CDR3 sequences, less than 65% seen once; the top ten hold 1.8%. What these receptors recognize is not known. Sequencing used cultured non-Tr1 T cells, either the whole culture or a sorted T cell fraction (not recorded which). The source of these receptors is a human donor in good health. CDR3s include the opening cysteine and the closing phenylalanine or tryptophan. Each record gives: CDR3 protein, CDR3 DNA, CDR3 length, D gene, clone size, V gene, J gene. D genes are given only for firm matches. Size is stated for part of the rows, as once, few or many counts, or as a class when the clone is expanded.

cdr3_aa: CASSQDGRAGGDNEQFF; cdr3_nt: TGTGCCAGCAGCCAAGATGGGCGAGCGGGAGGGGACAATGAGCAGTTCTTC; cdr3_length: 17; d_call: TRBD2; clone_size: -; v_call: TRBV4-2; j_call: TRBJ2-1
cdr3_aa: CSASVEQTRGWGRVGNTIYF; cdr3_nt: TGCAGTGCTAGTGTAGAACAGACTCGAGGCTGGGGACGAGTTGGAAACACCATATATTTT; cdr3_length: 20; d_call: -; clone_size: medium-sized; v_call: TRBV20-1; j_call: TRBJ1-3
cdr3_aa: CASSHTSGGSNEQFF; cdr3_nt: TGTGCCAGCAGTCATACTAGCGGGGGTTCCAATGAGCAGTTCTTC; cdr3_length: 15; d_call: TRBD2; clone_size: few; v_call: TRBV12-3/TRBV12-4; j_call: TRBJ2-1
cdr3_aa: CASSHSGLAGQPSYEQYF; cdr3_nt: TGTGCCAGCAGCCACTCGGGACTAGCGGGACAACCTTCCTACGAGCAGTACTTC; cdr3_length: 18; d_call: TRBD2; clone_size: few; v_call: TRBV6-5; j_call: TRBJ2-7
cdr3_aa: CASSLGTGGSTDTQYF; cdr3_nt: TGCGCCAGCAGCTTGGGGACAGGGGGATCCACAGATACGCAGTATTTT; cdr3_length: 16; d_call: TRBD1; clone_size: -; v_call: TRBV5-1; j_call: TRBJ2-3
cdr3_aa: CASSDNTGNEQFF; cdr3_nt: TGCGCCAGCAGTGATAATACGGGCAATGAGCAGTTCTTC; cdr3_length: 13; d_call: -; clone_size: -; v_call: TRBV10-2; j_call: TRBJ2-1
cdr3_aa: CASSYRGRNEQFF; cdr3_nt: TGTGCCAGCAGTTACAGGGGGCGGAATGAGCAGTTCTTC; cdr3_length: 13; d_call: TRBD1; clone_size: -; v_call: TRBV28; j_call: TRBJ2-1
cdr3_aa: CASRRSGAGYGYTF; cdr3_nt: TGTGCCAGCAGGAGGTCAGGGGCAGGCTATGGCTACACCTTC; cdr3_length: 14; d_call: -; clone_size: -; v_call: TRBV6-2/TRBV6-3; j_call: TRBJ1-2
cdr3_aa: CASTGEGNEQFF; cdr3_nt: TGTGCCAGCACGGGGGAGGGAAATGAGCAGTTCTTC; cdr3_length: 12; d_call: TRBD2; clone_size: -; v_call: TRBV2; j_call: TRBJ2-1
cdr3_aa: CAISEQAGQGNYGYTF; cdr3_nt: TGTGCCATCAGTGAGCAGGCGGGACAGGGGAACTATGGCTACACCTTC; cdr3_length: 16; d_call: TRBD1; clone_size: -; v_call: TRBV10-3; j_call: TRBJ1-2
cdr3_aa: CASSFVGNTGELFF; cdr3_nt: TGTGCCAGCAGCTTCGTCGGGAACACCGGGGAGCTGTTTTTT; cdr3_length: 14; d_call: -; clone_size: -; v_call: TRBV7-9; j_call: TRBJ2-2
cdr3_aa: CASSLQGQKNEKLFF; cdr3_nt: TGCGCCAGCAGCTTGCAGGGACAGAAAAATGAAAAACTGTTTTTT; cdr3_length: 15; d_call: TRBD1; clone_size: once; v_call: TRBV5-1; j_call: TRBJ1-4
cdr3_aa: CASSQSDANYGYTF; cdr3_nt: TGTGCCAGCTCACAATCAGACGCTAACTATGGCTACACCTTC; cdr3_length: 14; d_call: -; clone_size: -; v_call: TRBV18; j_call: TRBJ1-2
cdr3_aa: CSVGGVAGDLNEQFF; cdr3_nt: TGCAGCGTCGGTGGGGTAGCGGGAGATTTGAATGAGCAGTTCTTC; cdr3_length: 15; d_call: TRBD2; clone_size: -; v_call: TRBV29-1; j_call: TRBJ2-1
cdr3_aa: CATTGGGGQHF; cdr3_nt: TGTGCCACCACAGGGGGTGGCGGTCAGCATTTT; cdr3_length: 11; d_call: TRBD1; clone_size: -; v_call: TRBV10-3; j_call: TRBJ1-5
cdr3_aa: CASSLLGEANNEQFF; cdr3_nt: TGTGCCAGCAGCTTATTGGGGGAGGCCAACAATGAGCAGTTCTTC; cdr3_length: 15; d_call: -; clone_size: -; v_call: TRBV7-3; j_call: TRBJ2-1
cdr3_aa: CASSSAGPRGIEQFF; cdr3_nt: TGCGCCAGCAGCTCCGCCGGGCCTCGGGGCATTGAGCAGTTCTTC; cdr3_length: 15; d_call: -; clone_size: -; v_call: TRBV5-1; j_call: TRBJ2-1
cdr3_aa: CASSLRGLGELFF; cdr3_nt: TGCGCCAGCAGCTTGAGGGGACTCGGGGAGCTGTTTTTT; cdr3_length: 13; d_call: -; clone_size: -; v_call: TRBV5-1; j_call: TRBJ2-2
cdr3_aa: CASRGGTHQETQYF; cdr3_nt: TGCGCCAGCAGAGGAGGGACCCACCAAGAGACCCAGTACTTC; cdr3_length: 14; d_call: -; clone_size: -; v_call: TRBV5-1; j_call: TRBJ2-5
cdr3_aa: CATSDSAGVTHEQFF; cdr3_nt: TGTGCCACCAGTGATTCCGCGGGAGTGACCCATGAGCAGTTCTTC; cdr3_length: 15; d_call: TRBD2; clone_size: -; v_call: TRBV24-1; j_call: TRBJ2-1
cdr3_aa: CSARGVGTAYNSPLHF; cdr3_nt: TGCAGTGCTAGAGGCGTAGGGACAGCTTATAATTCACCCCTCCACTTT; cdr3_length: 16; d_call: TRBD1; clone_size: -; v_call: TRBV20-1; j_call: TRBJ1-6
cdr3_aa: CSASTSGIYEQYF; cdr3_nt: TGCAGTGCATCGACTAGCGGGATCTACGAGCAGTACTTC; cdr3_length: 13; d_call: TRBD2; clone_size: -; v_call: TRBV20-1; j_call: TRBJ2-7
cdr3_aa: CASRRQASYEQYF; cdr3_nt: TGTGCCAGCAGAAGACAGGCGTCCTACGAGCAGTACTTC; cdr3_length: 13; d_call: -; clone_size: -; v_call: TRBV28; j_call: TRBJ2-7
cdr3_aa: CASSLGYRGLHEQYF; cdr3_nt: TGTGCCAGCAGCTTGGGTTACAGGGGTCTCCACGAGCAGTACTTC; cdr3_length: 15; d_call: TRBD1; clone_size: -; v_call: TRBV7-2; j_call: TRBJ2-7
cdr3_aa: CASSPRVADTQYF; cdr3_nt: TGTGCCAGCAGCCCAAGAGTGGCGGATACGCAGTATTTT; cdr3_length: 13; d_call: -; clone_size: -; v_call: TRBV9; j_call: TRBJ2-3
cdr3_aa: CSAREGGPVFEAFF; cdr3_nt: TGCAGTGCTAGAGAGGGGGGGCCGGTATTTGAAGCTTTCTTT; cdr3_length: 14; d_call: -; clone_size: few; v_call: TRBV20-1; j_call: TRBJ1-1
cdr3_aa: CASSQGTSTLYEQYF; cdr3_nt: TGCGCCAGCAGCCAAGGGACCTCAACACTTTACGAGCAGTACTTC; cdr3_length: 15; d_call: -; clone_size: -; v_call: TRBV4-3; j_call: TRBJ2-7
cdr3_aa: CSATPGGVIEPQHF; cdr3_nt: TGCAGTGCTACGCCCGGGGGGGTGATTGAGCCCCAGCATTTT; cdr3_length: 14; d_call: -; clone_size: -; v_call: TRBV20-1; j_call: TRBJ1-5
cdr3_aa: CASSVNRGDSGVHTGELFF; cdr3_nt: TGTGCCAGCAGCGTAAACCGGGGTGATTCGGGGGTGCACACCGGGGAGCTGTTTTTT; cdr3_length: 19; d_call: -; clone_size: -; v_call: TRBV9; j_call: TRBJ2-2
cdr3_aa: CASSSTGVDLNEQFF; cdr3_nt: TGCGCCAGCAGCAGCACAGGGGTGGATTTGAATGAGCAGTTCTTC; cdr3_length: 15; d_call: TRBD1; clone_size: -; v_call: TRBV5-1; j_call: TRBJ2-1
cdr3_aa: CANRHRVGETQYF; cdr3_nt: TGTGCCAACAGACACAGGGTTGGTGAGACCCAGTACTTC; cdr3_length: 13; d_call: -; clone_size: -; v_call: TRBV6-1; j_call: TRBJ2-5
cdr3_aa: CASRPTSGSETQYF; cdr3_nt: TGTGCCAGCAGACCCACTAGCGGGTCGGAGACCCAGTACTTC; cdr3_length: 14; d_call: TRBD2; clone_size: -; v_call: TRBV6-5; j_call: TRBJ2-5
cdr3_aa: CASNPTNGPDTQYF; cdr3_nt: TGCGCCAGCAACCCCACGAACGGGCCAGATACGCAGTATTTT; cdr3_length: 14; d_call: -; clone_size: -; v_call: TRBV6-5; j_call: TRBJ2-3
cdr3_aa: CASWGYTEAFF; cdr3_nt: TGTGCCAGCTGGGGGTACACTGAAGCTTTCTTT; cdr3_length: 11; d_call: -; clone_size: -; v_call: TRBV27; j_call: TRBJ1-1
cdr3_aa: CASSVEGQTDTQYF; cdr3_nt: TGTGCCAGCAGCGTAGAGGGACAGACAGATACGCAGTATTTT; cdr3_length: 14; d_call: TRBD1; clone_size: -; v_call: TRBV9; j_call: TRBJ2-3
cdr3_aa: CASSSGRGGQPQHF; cdr3_nt: TGTGCCAGCAGCTCGGGCAGGGGAGGGCAGCCCCAGCATTTT; cdr3_length: 14; d_call: -; clone_size: -; v_call: TRBV11-2; j_call: TRBJ1-5
cdr3_aa: CASSPSPPLRTDTQYF; cdr3_nt: TGTGCCAGCAGTCCCTCCCCTCCACTTCGCACAGATACGCAGTATTTT; cdr3_length: 16; d_call: -; clone_size: -; v_call: TRBV12-3/TRBV12-4; j_call: TRBJ2-3
cdr3_aa: CASSWTVDRLGTDTQYF; cdr3_nt: TGCGCCAGCAGCTGGACCGTAGACAGGTTGGGCACAGATACGCAGTATTTT; cdr3_length: 17; d_call: -; clone_size: many; v_call: TRBV5-1; j_call: TRBJ2-3
cdr3_aa: CASRMTTGATNEKLFF; cdr3_nt: TGTGCCAGCAGAATGACGACAGGCGCAACTAATGAAAAACTGTTTTTT; cdr3_length: 16; d_call: -; clone_size: few; v_call: TRBV5-5; j_call: TRBJ1-4
cdr3_aa: CASSVGQVDPDTQYF; cdr3_nt: TGTGCCAGCAGCGTGGGGCAGGTTGACCCAGATACGCAGTATTTT; cdr3_length: 15; d_call: -; clone_size: -; v_call: TRBV9; j_call: TRBJ2-3
cdr3_aa: CSASVGVYEQYF; cdr3_nt: TGCAGTGCTAGTGTGGGGGTGTACGAGCAGTACTTC; cdr3_length: 12; d_call: -; clone_size: -; v_call: TRBV20-1; j_call: TRBJ2-7
cdr3_aa: CASSQGGMRVGYGYTF; cdr3_nt: TGCGCCAGCAGCCAAGGGGGGATGAGGGTCGGCTATGGCTACACCTTC; cdr3_length: 16; d_call: -; clone_size: -; v_call: TRBV4-1; j_call: TRBJ1-2
cdr3_aa: CRPSDVEATSTDTQYF; cdr3_nt: TGCAGACCATCCGACGTCGAAGCGACTAGCACAGATACGCAGTATTTT; cdr3_length: 16; d_call: -; clone_size: -; v_call: TRBV20-1; j_call: TRBJ2-3
cdr3_aa: CSAASGMSYNEQFF; cdr3_nt: TGCAGTGCTGCTAGCGGGATGTCCTACAATGAGCAGTTCTTC; cdr3_length: 14; d_call: TRBD2; clone_size: few; v_call: TRBV20-1; j_call: TRBJ2-1
cdr3_aa: CASSETTGDTDTQYF; cdr3_nt: TGCGCCAGCAGCGAAACTACAGGGGACACAGATACGCAGTATTTT; cdr3_length: 15; d_call: TRBD1; clone_size: -; v_call: TRBV5-1; j_call: TRBJ2-3
cdr3_aa: CASSLVAGTYEQYF; cdr3_nt: TGTGCCAGCAGCTTAGTTGCGGGGACCTACGAGCAGTACTTC; cdr3_length: 14; d_call: -; clone_size: -; v_call: TRBV7-8; j_call: TRBJ2-7
cdr3_aa: CASSLRGGGNMNTEAFF; cdr3_nt: TGTGCCAGCAGCCTCCGGGGGGGGGGTAACATGAACACTGAAGCTTTCTTT; cdr3_length: 17; d_call: -; clone_size: -; v_call: TRBV7-2; j_call: TRBJ1-1
cdr3_aa: CASSFPAGPTDTQYF; cdr3_nt: TGTGCCAGCAGTTTTCCAGCGGGACCCACAGATACGCAGTATTTT; cdr3_length: 15; d_call: TRBD2; clone_size: -; v_call: TRBV12-3/TRBV12-4; j_call: TRBJ2-3
cdr3_aa: CASSRSRGYEQYF; cdr3_nt: TGTGCCAGCAGTCGCTCCAGGGGATACGAGCAGTACTTC; cdr3_length: 13; d_call: -; clone_size: -; v_call: TRBV6-5; j_call: TRBJ2-7
cdr3_aa: CASSPGTSDPREVYEQFF; cdr3_nt: TGTGCCAGCAGTCCTGGGACTAGCGACCCAAGGGAGGTCTATGAGCAGTTCTTC; cdr3_length: 18; d_call: TRBD2; clone_size: -; v_call: TRBV12-3/TRBV12-4; j_call: TRBJ2-1